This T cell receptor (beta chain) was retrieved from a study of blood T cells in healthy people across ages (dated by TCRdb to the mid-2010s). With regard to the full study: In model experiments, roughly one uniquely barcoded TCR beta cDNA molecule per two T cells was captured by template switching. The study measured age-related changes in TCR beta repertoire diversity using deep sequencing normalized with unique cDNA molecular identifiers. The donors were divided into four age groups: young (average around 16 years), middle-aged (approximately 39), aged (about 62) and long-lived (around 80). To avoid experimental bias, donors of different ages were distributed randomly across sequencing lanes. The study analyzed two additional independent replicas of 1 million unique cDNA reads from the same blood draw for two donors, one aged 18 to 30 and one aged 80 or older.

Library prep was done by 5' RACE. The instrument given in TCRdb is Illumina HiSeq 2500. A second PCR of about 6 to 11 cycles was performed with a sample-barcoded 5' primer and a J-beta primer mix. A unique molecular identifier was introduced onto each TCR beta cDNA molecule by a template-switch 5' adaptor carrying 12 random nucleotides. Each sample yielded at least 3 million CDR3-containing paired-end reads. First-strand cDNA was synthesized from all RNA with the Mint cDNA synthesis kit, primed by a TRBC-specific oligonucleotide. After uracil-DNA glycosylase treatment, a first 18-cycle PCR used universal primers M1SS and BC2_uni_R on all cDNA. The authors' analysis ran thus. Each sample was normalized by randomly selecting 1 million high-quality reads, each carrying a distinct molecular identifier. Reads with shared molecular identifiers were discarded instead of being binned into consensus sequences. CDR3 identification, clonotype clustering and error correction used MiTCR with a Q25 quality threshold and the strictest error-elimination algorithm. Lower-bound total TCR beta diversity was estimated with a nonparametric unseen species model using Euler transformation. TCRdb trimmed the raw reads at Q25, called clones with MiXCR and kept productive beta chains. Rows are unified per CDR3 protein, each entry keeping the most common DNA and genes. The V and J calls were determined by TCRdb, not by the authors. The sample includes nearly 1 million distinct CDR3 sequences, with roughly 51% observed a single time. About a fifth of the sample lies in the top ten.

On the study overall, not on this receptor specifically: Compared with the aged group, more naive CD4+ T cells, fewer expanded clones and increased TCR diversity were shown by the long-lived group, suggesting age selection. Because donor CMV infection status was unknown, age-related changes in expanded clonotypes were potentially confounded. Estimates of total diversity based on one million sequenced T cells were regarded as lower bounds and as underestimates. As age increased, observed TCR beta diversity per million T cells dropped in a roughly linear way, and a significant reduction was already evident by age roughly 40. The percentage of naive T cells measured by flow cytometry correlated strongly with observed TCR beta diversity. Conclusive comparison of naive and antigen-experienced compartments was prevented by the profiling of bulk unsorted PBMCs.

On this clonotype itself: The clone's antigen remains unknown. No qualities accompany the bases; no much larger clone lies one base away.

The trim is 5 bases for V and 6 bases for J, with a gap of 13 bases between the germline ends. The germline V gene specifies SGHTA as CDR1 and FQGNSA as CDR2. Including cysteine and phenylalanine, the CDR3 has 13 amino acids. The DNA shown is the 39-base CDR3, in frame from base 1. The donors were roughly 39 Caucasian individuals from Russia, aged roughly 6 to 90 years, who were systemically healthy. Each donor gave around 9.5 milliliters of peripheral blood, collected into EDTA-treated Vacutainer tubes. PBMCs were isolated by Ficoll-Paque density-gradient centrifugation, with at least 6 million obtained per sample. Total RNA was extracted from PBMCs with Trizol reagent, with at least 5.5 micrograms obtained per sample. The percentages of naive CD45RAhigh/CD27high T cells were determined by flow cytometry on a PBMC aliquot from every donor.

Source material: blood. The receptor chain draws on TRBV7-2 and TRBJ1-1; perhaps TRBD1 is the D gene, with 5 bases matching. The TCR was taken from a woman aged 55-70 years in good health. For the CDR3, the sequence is CASSPDTHAEAFF. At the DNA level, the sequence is TGTGCCAGCAGCCCGGACACTCACGCTGAAGCTTTCTTT.